This entry concerns a single T cell receptor (beta chain). This sample stems from a study of radiotherapy plus CTLA-4 blockade in lung cancer. The CDR3 runs to 14 residues. Germline assignment: CDR1 GTSNPN and CDR2 SVGIG (reference sequence). V shed 0 bases and J shed 1 base, with 7 bases lying between them. The method was immunoSEQ multiplex PCR; TCRdb's version includes in-frame clones alone and lacks a portion of them. The sample lists about 88,000 clones; less than 80% were seen once. This chain connects TRBV30 to TRBJ1-5, with D uncertain. The source was peripheral blood, collected from a patient treated with radiotherapy plus ipilimumab. This receptor was obtained from a human donor with non-small cell lung cancer that progressed on radiotherapy plus ipilimumab. The CDR3 DNA follows: TGTGCCTGGAGTGTACTGGACAGCAATCAGCCCCAGCATTTT. It codes for CAWSVLDSNQPQHF.